This T cell receptor beta chain came from a study of identical twins. After template switching added a universal primer site, the resulting cDNA carried unique molecular identifiers. TCRdb re-analysed the 5' RACE reads in MiXCR, keeping a single row per CDR3 protein. This sample has around 570,000 distinct CDR3 sequences, with nearly 10% found just once. This clonotype was counted ten times or more. CDR1 and CDR2 from the germline V gene are ENHRY and SYGVKD. V lost 6 bases and J lost 1; bases outside the gene matches: 12. CDR3 length equals 17 residues. The same data also contributed to another study, on yellow fever vaccine responses in identical twins.

The receptor was isolated from a woman between 18 and 29 years old in good health. Material: PBMCs. This chain joins TRBV10-3 and TRBJ2-3, with 8 bases lining up with TRBD2. The CDR3 DNA is TGTGCCATCAGCAGTGAGGCTAGCGGGCCCGGCACAGATACGCAGTATTTT. Translation: CAISSEASGPGTDTQYF.